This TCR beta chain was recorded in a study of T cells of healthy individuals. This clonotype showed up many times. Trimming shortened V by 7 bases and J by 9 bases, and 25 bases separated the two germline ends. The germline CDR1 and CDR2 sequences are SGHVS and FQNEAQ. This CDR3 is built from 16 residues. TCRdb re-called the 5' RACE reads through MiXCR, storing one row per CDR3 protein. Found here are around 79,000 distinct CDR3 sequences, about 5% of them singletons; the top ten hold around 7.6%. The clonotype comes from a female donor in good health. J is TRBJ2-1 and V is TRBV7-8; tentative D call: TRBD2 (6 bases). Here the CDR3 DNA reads TGTGCCAGCACCCCTGTAGCGGCCGGGAACTTTGGTGAGCAGTTCTTC. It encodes CASTPVAAGNFGEQFF.